This T cell receptor beta chain came from a study of T cell changes during pregnancy in multiple sclerosis. The CDR3 consists of 13 residues. After removal of 7 bases from V and 6 bases from J, the junction contained 7 bases not matched to a gene. Germline V CDR1 and CDR2: SNHLY, FYNNEI. Sequencing was performed with immunoSEQ multiplex PCR; in TCRdb, only in-frame clones are kept and a portion is missing. The table shows about 13,000 clones, with about nine tenths occurring only once. This material consisted of CD8+ T cells from peripheral blood mononuclear cells, taken after pregnancy. The TCR sequence derives from a female donor in good health, enrolled as a control in a pregnancy study. The gene calls are TRBV2 and TRBJ1-2; the match to TRBD1 covers 8 bases. The DNA of the CDR3 is TGTGCCAGCAAGACCCAGGGGGCGGATGGCTACACCTTC. The encoded protein is CASKTQGADGYTF. The entire variable domain, with the rest obtained from reference TRBV2 and TRBJ1-2, is as follows: EPEVTQTPSHQVTQMGQEVILRCVPISNHLYFYWYRQILGQKVEFLVSFYNNEISEKSEIFDDQFSVERPDGSNFTLKIRSTKLEDSAMYFCASKTQGADGYTFGSGTRLTVV.